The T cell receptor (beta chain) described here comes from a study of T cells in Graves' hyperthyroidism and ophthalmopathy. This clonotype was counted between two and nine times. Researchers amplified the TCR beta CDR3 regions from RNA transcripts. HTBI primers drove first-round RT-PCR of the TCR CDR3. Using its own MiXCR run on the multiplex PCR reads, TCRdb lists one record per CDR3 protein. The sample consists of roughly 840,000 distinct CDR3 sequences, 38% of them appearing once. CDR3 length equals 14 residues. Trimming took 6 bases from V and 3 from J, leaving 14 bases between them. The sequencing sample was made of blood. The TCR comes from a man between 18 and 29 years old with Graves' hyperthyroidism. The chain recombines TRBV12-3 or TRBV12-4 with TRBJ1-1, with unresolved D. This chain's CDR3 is CASRLSGPHTEAFF. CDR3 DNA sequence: TGTGCCAGCAGACTTAGTGGGCCCCACACTGAAGCTTTCTTT.